Presented here are 20 T cell receptor beta chains from one specimen sequenced in a study of blood T cell repertoires in COVID-19. This table comes from immunoSEQ multiplex PCR, and its TCRdb copy is limited to in-frame clones, with some not included. The sample includes a few hundred thousand clones, approximately 83% seen only once; the top ten take 2% to 2.5%. The sequencing sample was made of peripheral blood. These receptors originate from a woman aged 55-70 years with acute or convalescent COVID-19.

This clone was counted between two and nine times. Other DNA variants within this sample encode the same CDR3. J is TRBJ1-1 and V is TRBV9; 9 bases line up with TRBD1. The J segment lost 5 bases and the V segment lost 4 bases, leaving 6 bases of the junction unmatched. CDR1 is SGDLS, CDR2 YYNGEE, per germline. This CDR3 has 14 amino acids. CDR3 protein: CASSSGQGGTEAFF. The CDR3 DNA follows: TGTGCCAGCAGCTCGGGACAGGGTGGAACTGAAGCTTTCTTT.

This chain connects TRBV27 to TRBJ2-7; 12 positions match TRBD2. Germline V lookup: CDR1 MNHEY, CDR2 SMNVEV (reference sequence). This CDR3 contains 15 residues. V dropped 5 bases and J dropped 2; count of bases not matched to a gene: 4. For the CDR3, the DNA is TGTGCCAGCAGTGCAAGGACTAGCGGGGCCTACGAGCAGTACTTC. Translated, it gives CASSARTSGAYEQYF.

V and J are TRBV6-2 or TRBV6-3 and TRBJ2-5; TRBD2 agrees at 7 bases. V dropped 2 bases and J dropped 4; count of bases not matched to a gene: 7. This CDR3 contains 15 residues. Germline assignment: CDR1 MNHEY and CDR2 SVGEGT. CDR3 sequence (DNA): TGTGCCAGCAGTTACGTTGCGGGGGTTGGAGAGACCCAGTACTTC. Protein product: CASSYVAGVGETQYF.

This rearrangement joins TRBV3-1 (or the pseudogene TRBV3-2) to TRBJ2-3; 11 positions agree with TRBD2. V was clipped by 5 bases and J by 0 bases; unmatched bases: 1. Germline assignment: CDR1 LGHDT and CDR2 YNNKEL (reference sequence). CDR3 length: 15 amino acids. CDR3 protein: CASSRLAGSTDTQYF. The CDR3 DNA follows: TGTGCCAGCAGCAGACTAGCGGGGAGCACAGATACGCAGTATTTT.

The chain is built from TRBV5-1 and TRBJ2-5, with 9 bases that match TRBD1. Germline CDR1 reads SGHRS; CDR2 reads YFSETQ. Trimming cost V 3 bases and J 1 base; bases outside gene matches: 4. The CDR3 is 15 amino acids. The CDR3 sequence: CASSSDRGFQETQYF. CDR3 nucleotides: TGCGCCAGCAGCTCGGACAGGGGTTTCCAAGAGACCCAGTACTTC. Looking up the rest from reference TRBV5-1 and TRBJ2-5 gives the full variable domain: KAGVTQTPRYLIKTRGQQVTLSCSPISGHRSVSWYQQTPGQGLQFLFEYFSETQRNKGNFPGRFSGRQFSNSRSEMNVSTLELGDSALYLCASSSDRGFQETQYFGPGTRLLVL.

This rearrangement joins TRBV6-2 or TRBV6-3 to TRBJ2-3; D is undetermined. Germline-derived CDR1 and CDR2 are MNHEY and SVGEGT. This CDR3 is built from 17 residues. Trimming removed 0 bases from V and 0 bases from J, with 13 bases in between. The CDR3 DNA reads as TGTGCCAGCAGTTACTCGAGGTCAGACCCGAGCACAGATACGCAGTATTTT. Amino acids: CASSYSRSDPSTDTQYF.

The chain joins TRBV5-6 to TRBJ1-2; 10 bases are shared with TRBD1. CDR1 is SGHDT and CDR2 is YYEEEE in the germline V gene. The CDR3 covers 15 residues. J gave up 10 bases and V 2 bases, and 11 bases lay outside the gene matches. CDR3 protein: CASSLSGQGLEDYTF. The CDR3 DNA is TGTGCCAGCAGCTTATCGGGACAGGGGCTAGAAGACTACACCTTC.

V and J are TRBV6-5 and TRBJ1-4; no clear D. The germline V gene encodes CDR1 MNHEY and CDR2 SVGAGI. This CDR3 is 15 amino acids long. Deletions cut 0 bases from V and 8 bases from J, with 13 bases between. CDR3 sequence: CASSYSSRVGEKLFF. CDR3 DNA: TGTGCCAGCAGTTACTCATCGAGGGTTGGCGAAAAACTGTTTTTT.

The chain employs TRBV7-8 and TRBJ2-5; a possible D gene is TRBD1 (5 bases). The CDR3 is 18 amino acids. The germline V gene encodes CDR1 SGHVS and CDR2 FQNEAQ. V lost 3 bases and J 2 bases, leaving 22 bases between the germline ends. CDR3 nucleotides: TGTGCCAGCAGCTTTTGGTCGCCGAGACAGCGTAAACAAGAGACCCAGTACTTC. It is translated as CASSFWSPRQRKQETQYF.

This rearrangement joins TRBV15 to TRBJ2-1, with D maybe TRBD2 (7 bases). Trimming took off 0 bases at V and 9 bases at J, with 15 bases between the two ends. CDR1 and CDR2 from the germline V gene are LNHNV and YYDKDF (reference sequence). This CDR3 is built from 15 residues. The CDR3 sequence: CATSRDRGGAVEQFF. The CDR3, as DNA: TGTGCCACCAGCAGAGATCGAGGGGGGGCCGTTGAGCAGTTCTTC.

This chain uses TRBV4-2 with TRBJ1-3; D is unclear. Trimming took off 0 bases at V and 3 bases at J, with 9 bases between the two ends. The length of the CDR3 is 15 residues. Germline V gene sequence: CDR1 LGHNA, CDR2 YNFKEQ. CDR3: CASSQDLINGNTIYF. CDR3 coding DNA: TGTGCCAGCAGCCAAGATCTTATTAATGGAAACACCATATATTTT.

This rearrangement joins TRBV5-4 to TRBJ1-4; 7 bases line up with TRBD1. Germline CDR1 is SGHNT and CDR2 is YYREEE (reference sequence). V lost 2 bases and J lost 5; bases outside the gene matches: 6. The CDR3 has 15 residues. The CDR3 loop reads CASSLGQAQNEKLFF. DNA of the CDR3: TGTGCCAGCAGCTTAGGACAGGCTCAGAATGAAAAACTGTTTTTT. The complete variable domain, with remaining parts taken from reference TRBV5-4 and TRBJ1-4, reads ETGVTQSPTHLIKTRGQQVTLRCSSQSGHNTVSWYQQALGQGPQFIFQYYREEENGRGNFPPRFSGLQFPNYSSELNVNALELDDSALYLCASSLGQAQNEKLFFGSGTQLSVL.

This sequence joins TRBV30 and TRBJ2-6; D is perhaps TRBD2 (7 bases). The CDR3 extends over 18 amino acids. The ends were cut back, 3 bases at V and 0 bases at J, with 18 bases in the middle. Germline V lookup: CDR1 GTSNPN, CDR2 SVGIG (reference sequence). The chain's CDR3 is CAWRGGGGAFSGANVLTF. The CDR3 region has the DNA TGTGCCTGGAGGGGTGGAGGGGGGGCCTTCTCTGGGGCCAACGTCCTGACTTTC. Combining the CDR3 with reference TRBV30 and TRBJ2-6 gives the whole variable domain SQTIHQWPATLVQPVGSPLSLECTVEGTSNPNLYWYRQAAGRGLQLLFYSVGIGQISSEVPQNLSASRPQDRQFILSSKKLLLSDSGFYLCAWRGGGGAFSGANVLTFGAGSRLTVL.

This rearrangement joins TRBV9 to TRBJ2-1, with 11 bases aligning to TRBD2. The junction had 2 bases not matched to a gene; V was cut back by 0 bases and J by 3 bases. The CDR3 covers 16 residues. Per germline, CDR1 SGDLS and CDR2 YYNGEE. The CDR3 reads CASSVASGGLYNEQFF. The CDR3 DNA follows: TGTGCCAGCAGCGTAGCTAGCGGGGGGCTCTACAATGAGCAGTTCTTC.

The V gene is TRBV9, the J gene TRBJ2-7, with D unresolved. The germline V gene encodes CDR1 SGDLS and CDR2 YYNGEE. The CDR3 covers 15 residues. V lost 0 bases and J 2 bases, leaving 12 bases between the germline ends. The CDR3 bases are TGTGCCAGCAGCGTAGGAACAACCTCCGCCTACGAGCAGTACTTC. Translating it yields CASSVGTTSAYEQYF.

The genes are TRBV11-2 and TRBJ2-7, with 9 bases aligning to TRBD2. J gave up 4 bases and V 0 bases, and 10 bases lay outside the gene matches. CDR1 and CDR2 from the germline V gene are SGHAT and FQNNGV. The CDR3 extends over 17 amino acids. For the CDR3, the DNA is TGTGCCAGCAGCTTAGATCGGGCTAGCGGGGAGAGATACGAGCAGTACTTC. It yields the protein CASSLDRASGERYEQYF.

On this clone itself: The DNA is omitted, as the CDR3 cannot be located on it reliably, and the CDR3 follows TCRdb's listing. V usage is TRBV2 and J usage is TRBJ1-3; the table gives TRBD1 as D, unverified against the DNA. The CDR3 extends over 17 residues, inclusive of both ends. CDR1 is SNHLY and CDR2 is FYNNEI in the germline V gene. This CDR3 is CASSQYFGQGGRNTIYF.

This chain connects TRBV6-5 to TRBJ2-7; possible D gene TRBD1, 5 bases. The CDR3 runs 16 residues. The V and J ends lost 0 bases and 2 bases respectively, with 14 bases between them. Germline V lookup: CDR1 MNHEY, CDR2 SVGAGI. For the CDR3, the DNA is TGTGCCAGCAGTTACTCGCCAAAGGGGCCCGCCTACGAGCAGTACTTC. Amino acid sequence: CASSYSPKGPAYEQYF.

The rearrangement joins TRBV5-1 to TRBJ1-1, with 9 bases matching TRBD1. This CDR3 contains 15 residues. The germline gives CDR1 SGHRS, CDR2 YFSETQ. V shed 5 bases and J 6 bases; nucleotides not matched to a gene: 11. CDR3 loop: CASRYGGQGGAEAFF. The CDR3 DNA reads as TGCGCCAGCAGGTACGGGGGACAGGGAGGTGCTGAAGCTTTCTTT.

In DNA, the CDR3 is TGTGCCAGCAGCGGGGACCCCAGGGGAGGCTACACCTTC. Protein sequence: CASSGDPRGGYTF. The chain links TRBV6-5 to TRBJ1-2, with D possibly being TRBD1 (6 bases). This CDR3 spans 13 amino acids. Germline-derived CDR1 and CDR2 are MNHEY and SVGAGI. The germline V and J ends were trimmed by 6 bases and 8 bases, with 16 bases remaining between them.